The 25 T cell receptor beta chains below all came from one sample that was sequenced in a study of shared clonotypes between healthy human individuals. Some clones are missing from TCRdb's copy, which holds only in-frame ones; the method was immunoSEQ multiplex PCR. Found here are 2 million to 2.5 million clones, around 93% of them singletons; the top ten hold around 0.35%. Sequencing was carried out using naive CD4+ T cells from PBMCs. The subset denotes: CD45RA+ positively selected. The receptors stem from a man in his late teens or twenties in good health. Some clones in this sample may be carry-over from other donors' samples.

The genes are TRBV28 and TRBJ1-5; D might be TRBD1 (5 bases). Germline assignment: CDR1 MDHEN and CDR2 SYDVKM. Between the trimmed V and J ends, which lost 4 bases and 5 bases, there was a span of 15 bases. This CDR3 has 15 residues. The CDR3 sequence: CASSWVGGTDQPQHF. The DNA for the CDR3 is TGTGCCAGCAGTTGGGTGGGAGGGACGGATCAGCCCCAGCATTTT.

The gene calls are TRBV7-6 and TRBJ2-7, with 12 bases fitting TRBD1. The CDR3 runs 15 residues. Per the germline V gene, CDR1 is SGHVS and CDR2 is FNYEAQ. Germline trimming cut 1 base from V and 5 bases from J; bases unmatched to any gene: 3. The CDR3 region has the DNA TGTGCCAGCAGCTTAGTCGGGACAGGGGGCCACGAGCAGTACTTC. Translating gives CASSLVGTGGHEQYF.

This sequence joins TRBV5-1 and TRBJ2-3; 10 bases match TRBD2. V was pared by 4 bases and J by 6 bases, with 11 bases of the junction left unmatched. The germline gives CDR1 SGHRS, CDR2 YFSETQ. The CDR3 runs 16 residues. The CDR3: CASSLSRAGGRDTQYF. CDR3 sequence (DNA): TGCGCCAGCAGCCTGTCTCGAGCGGGAGGGAGGGATACGCAGTATTTT.

V usage is TRBV4-2 and J usage is TRBJ2-7; 7 nucleotides agree with TRBD2. Germline lookup yields CDR1 LGHNA and CDR2 YNFKEQ. Trimming cost V 4 bases and J 5 bases; bases outside gene matches: 11. The CDR3 has 15 amino acids. The CDR3 is CASSPGLWGGDEQYF. The CDR3 region has the DNA TGTGCCAGCAGCCCGGGACTGTGGGGGGGGGACGAGCAGTACTTC.

V and J are TRBV7-3 and TRBJ2-7, with D possibly called TRBD1 or TRBD2 (5 bases each). The germline gives CDR1 SGHTA, CDR2 FQGTGA. V dropped 3 bases and J dropped 3 bases, with 15 bases sitting between them. The CDR3 totals 15 residues. CDR3 region: CASSFGFGTSYEQYF. In DNA form, the CDR3 reads TGTGCCAGCAGCTTCGGATTTGGGACGAGCTACGAGCAGTACTTC.

The rearrangement uses TRBV7-3 and TRBJ1-1; TRBD1 is a possible D gene (6 bases). The CDR3 is 15 residues long. CDR1 and CDR2 from the germline V gene are SGHTA and FQGTGA. V gave up 3 bases and J gave up 1 base, with 12 bases separating them. The DNA of the CDR3 is TGTGCCAGCAGCTTGGCGCCGGGACAGAACACTGAAGCTTTCTTT. Residues: CASSLAPGQNTEAFF.

The V call is TRBV19, the J call TRBJ1-1, with 12 bases matching TRBD1. This CDR3 has 15 residues. V shed 4 bases and J 7 bases; nucleotides not matched to a gene: 7. The V gene's germline CDR1 is LNHDA and CDR2 SQIVND (reference sequence). CDR3 nucleotides: TGTGCCAGTAGTAGAACCGGGACAGGGGGCGTTGAAGCTTTCTTT. Residues: CASSRTGTGGVEAFF.

The genes are TRBV7-6 and TRBJ2-7, with TRBD2 matching 7 bases. The CDR3 is 14 amino acids. Germline-derived CDR1 and CDR2 are SGHVS and FNYEAQ. The V segment lost 5 bases and the J segment 0 bases; nucleotides outside the gene matches: 4. The chain's CDR3 is CASSPRDYSYEQYF. For the CDR3, the DNA is TGTGCCAGCAGCCCGAGGGACTACTCCTACGAGCAGTACTTC.

The chain uses TRBV30 and TRBJ2-5, with 13 bases fitting TRBD2. This CDR3 comprises 11 residues. V lost 5 bases and J lost 11; bases outside the gene matches: 2. Per the germline V gene, CDR1 is GTSNPN and CDR2 is SVGIG (reference sequence). CDR3 nucleotides: TGTGCCTGGGGGACTAGCGGGGAGCAGTACTTC. This translates into CAWGTSGEQYF.

This clone was recorded only once. The V and J genes are TRBV5-1 and TRBJ2-5; no definite D call. The CDR3 length is 16 residues. V dropped 3 bases and J dropped 1 base, with 16 bases sitting between them. In germline, CDR1 is SGHRS, CDR2 YFSETQ. The CDR3 spells CASSWLAVKAQETQYF. The CDR3, as DNA: TGCGCCAGCAGCTGGCTGGCGGTCAAAGCCCAAGAGACCCAGTACTTC.

J is TRBJ1-1 and V is TRBV5-4; weak D call: TRBD1 (6 bases). Germline V gives CDR1 SGHNT, CDR2 YYREEE (reference sequence). The CDR3 spans 13 residues. V gave up 1 base and J gave up 7 bases, with 11 bases separating them. The CDR3 sequence is CASSLTGRREAFF. The CDR3 DNA follows: TGTGCCAGCAGCTTGACAGGGCGGCGTGAAGCTTTCTTT.

The rearrangement joins TRBV5-1 to TRBJ2-7, with 7 bases identical to TRBD1. The V and J ends lost 3 bases and 4 bases, in that order; junction bases with no gene match: 4. Germline assignment: CDR1 SGHRS and CDR2 YFSETQ. This CDR3 region has 13 residues. CDR3 in amino acids: CASSYQTGYEQYF. Written as DNA, the CDR3 is TGCGCCAGCAGCTACCAGACAGGGTACGAGCAGTACTTC. The entire variable domain, with the rest obtained from reference TRBV5-1 and TRBJ2-7, is as follows: KAGVTQTPRYLIKTRGQQVTLSCSPISGHRSVSWYQQTPGQGLQFLFEYFSETQRNKGNFPGRFSGRQFSNSRSEMNVSTLELGDSALYLCASSYQTGYEQYFGPGTRLTVT.

The chain has TRBV27 and TRBJ2-5; the D gene is possibly TRBD1 (5 bases). CDR1 and CDR2 (germline): MNHEY, SMNVEV (reference sequence). Deletions cut 2 bases from V and 4 bases from J, with 17 bases between. CDR3 length: 16 amino acids. This CDR3 reads CASSLKGHKGRETQYF. In DNA form, the CDR3 reads TGTGCCAGCAGTTTAAAAGGCCACAAGGGGCGAGAGACCCAGTACTTC.

The rearrangement joins TRBV6-4 to TRBJ2-1, with D possibly matching TRBD1 (5 bases). Per germline, CDR1 MRHNA and CDR2 SNTAGT. The CDR3 runs 13 residues. With 2 bases removed from V and 9 bases from J, the gap between germline ends came to 11 bases. This chain's CDR3 is CASSDVQGREQFF. In DNA form, the CDR3 reads TGTGCCAGCAGTGACGTGCAGGGCCGTGAGCAGTTCTTC.

The chain links TRBV6-5 to TRBJ1-1; the match to TRBD1 covers 7 bases. Trimming took 9 bases from V and 3 from J; bases not matched to a gene: 7. Per the germline V gene, CDR1 is MNHEY and CDR2 is SVGAGI. This CDR3 region has 13 residues. The CDR3 reads CASRHRGYTEAFF. The CDR3 nucleotides are TGTGCCAGTCGGCACAGGGGATACACTGAAGCTTTCTTT.

On this clone: Other DNA sequences in the sample encode the same CDR3. The chain carries TRBV5-1 and TRBJ2-5; a weak D match, TRBD2 (5 bases). Trimming removed 2 bases from V and 2 bases from J, with 10 bases in between. The germline V gene has CDR1 SGHRS and CDR2 YFSETQ. The CDR3 has 14 amino acids. The CDR3 DNA reads as TGCGCCAGCAGCTTACCTTCGGGACAAGAGACCCAGTACTTC. Encoded protein: CASSLPSGQETQYF.

Worth noting for this clone: Other DNA sequences in the sample encode the same CDR3. This rearrangement joins TRBV5-1 to TRBJ2-5; D gene unclear. Germline V gene data show CDR1 as SGHRS and CDR2 as YFSETQ. This CDR3 contains 14 residues. Trimming took 0 bases from V and 1 from J, leaving 7 bases between them. The CDR3 protein is CASSLAGTQETQYF. The DNA for the CDR3 is TGCGCCAGCAGCTTGGCGGGCACCCAAGAGACCCAGTACTTC.

The chain combines TRBV2 with TRBJ1-1, with D unclear. V was trimmed by 4 bases and J by 1 base, leaving 10 bases between them. CDR1 SNHLY and CDR2 FYNNEI come from the germline V gene. The CDR3 sequence is 14 residues long. This CDR3 reads CASSAAGRNTEAFF. DNA of the CDR3: TGTGCCAGCAGTGCCGCCGGCAGGAACACTGAAGCTTTCTTT.

The genes are TRBV7-2 and TRBJ2-2; 8 bases align to TRBD2. This CDR3 has 18 amino acids. After removal of 1 base from V and 7 bases from J, the junction contained 14 bases not matched to a gene. The germline gives CDR1 SGHTA, CDR2 FQGNSA. CDR3 sequence reads: CASSLVAGGLVGDGELFF. The CDR3 bases are TGTGCCAGCAGCTTAGTGGCGGGAGGTTTGGTTGGCGACGGGGAGCTGTTTTTT. Looking up the rest from reference TRBV7-2 and TRBJ2-2 gives the full variable domain: GAGVSQSPSNKVTEKGKDVELRCDPISGHTALYWYRQSLGQGLEFLIYFQGNSAPDKSGLPSDRFSAERTGGSVSTLTIQRTQQEDSAVYLCASSLVAGGLVGDGELFFGEGSRLTVL.

The gene calls are TRBV5-6 and TRBJ2-2; TRBD2 agrees at 11 bases. Trimming at V came to 6 bases and at J to 0 bases, leaving 10 bases not matched to a gene. Germline loops: CDR1 SGHDT, CDR2 YYEEEE. The CDR3 sequence is 18 residues long. The CDR3 reads CASTSLAGGPPNTGELFF. The CDR3 DNA follows: TGTGCCAGCACATCTTTAGCGGGAGGGCCCCCGAACACCGGGGAGCTGTTTTTT.

The chain carries TRBV5-1 and TRBJ1-1; D is possibly TRBD1 (6 bases). Trimming cost V 0 bases and J 3 bases, with 18 bases left between them. The CDR3 spans 17 residues. Germline lookup yields CDR1 SGHRS and CDR2 YFSETQ. This CDR3 reads CASSLERRGDIHTEAFF. The CDR3 nucleotides are TGCGCCAGCAGCTTGGAGAGGCGCGGGGACATCCACACTGAAGCTTTCTTT.

The J gene is TRBJ1-5, the V gene TRBV27; unclear D gene. CDR3 length: 13 amino acids. With 3 bases removed from V and 5 bases from J, the gap between germline ends came to 8 bases. Germline values: CDR1 MNHEY, CDR2 SMNVEV (reference sequence). The DNA of the CDR3 is TGTGCCAGCAGTTTGGCGAGATATCAGCCCCAGCATTTT. Protein: CASSLARYQPQHF.

V gene TRBV15 combines with J gene TRBJ2-1, with a tentative D call TRBD1 (6 bases). Germline V gene sequence: CDR1 LNHNV, CDR2 YYDKDF (reference sequence). CDR3 length equals 13 residues. Trimming removed 3 bases at V and 7 bases at J, with 10 bases between. The CDR3: CATSRGAGNEQFF. The CDR3 coding sequence is TGTGCCACCAGCAGGGGGGCTGGGAATGAGCAGTTCTTC.

In this sample, this clone turned up a few times. This rearrangement joins TRBV7-9 to TRBJ2-2; no reliable D call. Trimming removed 1 base at V and 4 bases at J, with 1 base between. This CDR3 contains 12 residues. The germline gives CDR1 SEHNR, CDR2 FQNEAQ (reference sequence). The CDR3 loop is CASSLVTGELFF. In DNA form, the CDR3 reads TGTGCCAGCAGCTTAGTCACCGGGGAGCTGTTTTTT.

The V and J genes are TRBV7-8 and TRBJ2-5; D is unclear. The germline V gene encodes CDR1 SGHVS and CDR2 FQNEAQ. Trimming cost V 7 bases and J 2 bases, with 11 bases left between them. CDR3 length: 13 residues. This chain's CDR3 is CASKSLTQETQYF. CDR3 coding DNA: TGTGCCAGCAAGTCCCTCACGCAAGAGACCCAGTACTTC.